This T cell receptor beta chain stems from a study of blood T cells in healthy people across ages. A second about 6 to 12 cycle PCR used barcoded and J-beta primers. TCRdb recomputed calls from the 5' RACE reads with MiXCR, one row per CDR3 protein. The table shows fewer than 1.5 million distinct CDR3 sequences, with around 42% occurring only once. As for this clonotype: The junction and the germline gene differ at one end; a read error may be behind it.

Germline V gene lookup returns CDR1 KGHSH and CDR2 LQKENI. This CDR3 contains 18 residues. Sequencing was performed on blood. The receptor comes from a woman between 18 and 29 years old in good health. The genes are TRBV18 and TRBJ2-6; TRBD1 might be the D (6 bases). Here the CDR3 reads CASSPYYNRESGANVLTF. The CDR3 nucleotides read TGTGCCAGCTCACCTTATTACAACAGGGAGTCTGGAGCCAACGTCCTGACTTTC.